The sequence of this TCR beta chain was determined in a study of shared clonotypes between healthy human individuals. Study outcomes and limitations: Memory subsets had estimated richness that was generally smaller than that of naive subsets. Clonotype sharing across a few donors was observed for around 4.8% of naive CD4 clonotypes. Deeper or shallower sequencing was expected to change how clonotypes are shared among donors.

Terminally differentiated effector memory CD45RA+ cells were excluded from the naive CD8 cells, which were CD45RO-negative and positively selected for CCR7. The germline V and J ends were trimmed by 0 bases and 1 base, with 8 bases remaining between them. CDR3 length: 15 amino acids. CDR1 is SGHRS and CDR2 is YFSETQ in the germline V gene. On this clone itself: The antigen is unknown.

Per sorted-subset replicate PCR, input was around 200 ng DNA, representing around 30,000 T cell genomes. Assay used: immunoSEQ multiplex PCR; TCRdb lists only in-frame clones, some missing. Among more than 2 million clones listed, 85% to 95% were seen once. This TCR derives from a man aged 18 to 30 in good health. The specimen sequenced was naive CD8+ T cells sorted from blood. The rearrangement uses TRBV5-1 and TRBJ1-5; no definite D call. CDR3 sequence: CASSLAVGSNQPQHF. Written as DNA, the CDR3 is TGCGCCAGCAGCTTGGCCGTAGGGAGCAATCAGCCCCAGCATTTT.